This TCR beta chain is from a study of cytomegalovirus exposure and HLA in healthy donors. Assay: immunoSEQ multiplex PCR; the TCRdb copy retains only in-frame clones and omits some. The sample carries more than 85,000 clones, 88% recorded once. Trimming at V came to 4 bases and at J to 6 bases, leaving 4 bases not matched to a gene. This CDR3 contains 14 residues. Germline V gene data show CDR1 as MGHRA and CDR2 as YSYEKL. This TCR derives from a woman in her twenties or thirties in good health and CMV-seropositive. V is TRBV4-1 and J is TRBJ2-3; 10 bases match TRBD1. Sequencing was carried out using PBMCs. The CDR3 DNA reads TGCGCCAGCAGCCTGACAGGGGGCCGGGATACGCAGTATTTT. It specifies CASSLTGGRDTQYF.